This TCR beta chain derives from a study of blood T cell repertoires in COVID-19. Overall study: Some COVID-19 samples were acute and others convalescent; all came from the United States, Italy and Spain. PBMCs, B-cell-depleted T cells, or T cells were the source of the cDNA or gDNA that made up the material.

This clone has only a few counts. Trimming removed 0 bases from V and 1 base from J; junction bases left unmatched: 2. Looked up from germline, CDR1 is SGHRS and CDR2 is YFSETQ. The CDR3 totals 15 residues. Profiled with immunoSEQ multiplex PCR; TCRdb holds only in-frame clones, not every one. The sample carries some 150,000 clones, almost 90% recorded once. The chain joins TRBV5-1 to TRBJ2-7, with 9 bases fitting TRBD1. Source material: peripheral blood. This sequence was found in a man aged 45 to 65 with active or convalescent COVID-19. The CDR3 coding sequence is TGCGCCAGCAGCTTGGCGGACAGGGGATCCTACGAGCAGTACTTC. Translated, it gives CASSLADRGSYEQYF.